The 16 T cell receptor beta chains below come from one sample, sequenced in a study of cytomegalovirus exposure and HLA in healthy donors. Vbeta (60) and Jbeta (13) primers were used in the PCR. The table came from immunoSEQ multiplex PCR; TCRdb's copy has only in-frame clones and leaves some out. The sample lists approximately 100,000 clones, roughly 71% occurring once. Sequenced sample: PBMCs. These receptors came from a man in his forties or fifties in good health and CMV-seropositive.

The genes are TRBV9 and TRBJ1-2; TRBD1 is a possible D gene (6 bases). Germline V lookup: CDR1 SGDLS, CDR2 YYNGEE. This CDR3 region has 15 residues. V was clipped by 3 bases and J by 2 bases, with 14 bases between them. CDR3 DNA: TGTGCCAGCAGCGGAGTCCGGGACAAGAACTATGGCTACACCTTC. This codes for CASSGVRDKNYGYTF.

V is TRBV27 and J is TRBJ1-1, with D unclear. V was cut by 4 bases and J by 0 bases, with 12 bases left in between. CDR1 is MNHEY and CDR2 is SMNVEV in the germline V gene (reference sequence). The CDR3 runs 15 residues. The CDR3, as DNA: TGTGCCAGCAGTTCGCGCCTGGAGGTGAACACTGAAGCTTTCTTT. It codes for CASSSRLEVNTEAFF.

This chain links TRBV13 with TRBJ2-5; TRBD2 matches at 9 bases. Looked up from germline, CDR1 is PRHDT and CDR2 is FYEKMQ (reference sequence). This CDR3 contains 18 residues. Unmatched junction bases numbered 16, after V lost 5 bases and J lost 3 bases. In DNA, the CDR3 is TGTGCCAGCAGCCCCCTAGGGGCTAGCGGGGCACCAAAAGAGACCCAGTACTTC. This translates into CASSPLGASGAPKETQYF.

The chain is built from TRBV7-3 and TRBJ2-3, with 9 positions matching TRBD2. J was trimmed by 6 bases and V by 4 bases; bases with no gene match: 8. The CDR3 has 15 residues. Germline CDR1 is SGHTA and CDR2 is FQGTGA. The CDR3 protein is CASSSVAGVYDTQYF. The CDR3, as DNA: TGTGCCAGCAGCTCCGTAGCGGGAGTTTACGATACGCAGTATTTT.

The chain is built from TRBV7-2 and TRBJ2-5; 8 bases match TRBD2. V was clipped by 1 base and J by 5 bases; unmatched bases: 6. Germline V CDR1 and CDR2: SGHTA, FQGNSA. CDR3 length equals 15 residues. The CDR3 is CASSLDGRAPETQYF. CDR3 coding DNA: TGTGCCAGCAGCTTAGACGGGAGGGCCCCGGAGACCCAGTACTTC.

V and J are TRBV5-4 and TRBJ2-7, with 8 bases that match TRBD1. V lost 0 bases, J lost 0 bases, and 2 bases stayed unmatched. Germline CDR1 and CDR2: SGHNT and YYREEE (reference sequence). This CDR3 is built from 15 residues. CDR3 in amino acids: CASSLGTGSSYEQYF. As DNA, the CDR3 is TGTGCCAGCAGCTTGGGGACAGGGAGCTCCTACGAGCAGTACTTC.

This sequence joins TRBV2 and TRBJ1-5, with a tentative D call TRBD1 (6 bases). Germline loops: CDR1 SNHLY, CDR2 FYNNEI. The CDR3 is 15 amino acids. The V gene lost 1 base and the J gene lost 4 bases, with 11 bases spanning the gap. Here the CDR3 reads CASSEVSRGNQPQHF. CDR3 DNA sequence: TGTGCCAGCAGTGAAGTCTCCAGGGGAAATCAGCCCCAGCATTTT.

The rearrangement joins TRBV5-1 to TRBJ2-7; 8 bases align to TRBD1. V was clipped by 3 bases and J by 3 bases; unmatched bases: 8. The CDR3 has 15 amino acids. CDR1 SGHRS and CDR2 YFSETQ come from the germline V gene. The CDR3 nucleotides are TGCGCCAGCAGCTACTCCGGGACAGGAGACTACGAGCAGTACGTC. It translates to CASSYSGTGDYEQYV.

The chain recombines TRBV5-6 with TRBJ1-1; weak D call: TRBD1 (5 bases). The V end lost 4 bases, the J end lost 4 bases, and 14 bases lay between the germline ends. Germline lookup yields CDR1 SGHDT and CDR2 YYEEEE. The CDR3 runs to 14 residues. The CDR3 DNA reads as TGTGCCAGCAGCAGATGGGGGGTAAGCACTGAAGCTTTCTTT. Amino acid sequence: CASSRWGVSTEAFF.

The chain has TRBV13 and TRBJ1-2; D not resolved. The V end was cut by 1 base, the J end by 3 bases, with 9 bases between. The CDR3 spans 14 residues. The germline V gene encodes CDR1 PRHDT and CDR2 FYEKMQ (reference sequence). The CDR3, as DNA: TGTGCCAGCAGCTTAGCAGGAATGTACTATGGCTACACCTTC. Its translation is CASSLAGMYYGYTF.

CDR3 in amino acids: CASGKTSGRYEQYF. Here the CDR3 DNA reads TGTGCCAGCGGGAAGACTAGCGGGAGGTACGAGCAGTACTTC. The rearrangement links TRBV27 to TRBJ2-7; TRBD2 aligns across 13 bases. The CDR3 spans 14 residues. After removal of 8 bases from V and 4 bases from J, the junction contained 5 bases not matched to a gene. CDR1 and CDR2 from the germline V gene are MNHEY and SMNVEV (reference sequence).

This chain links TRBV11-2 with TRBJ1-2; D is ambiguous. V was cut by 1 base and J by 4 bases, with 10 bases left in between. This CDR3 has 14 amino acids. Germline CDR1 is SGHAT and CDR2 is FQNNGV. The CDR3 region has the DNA TGTGCCAGCAGCTTAGTTGGGCCTCCCTATGGCTACACCTTC. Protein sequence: CASSLVGPPYGYTF.

CDR3 nucleotide sequence: TGTGCCAGCAGCCCACCGGGACAGAGCGTTGGGGCCCAGTACTTC. It codes for CASSPPGQSVGAQYF. The gene calls are TRBV9 and TRBJ2-5; TRBD1 aligns across 7 bases. V lost 4 bases to trimming and J lost 9 bases; unmatched junction nucleotides: 15. This CDR3 is built from 15 residues. Germline V gene data show CDR1 as SGDLS and CDR2 as YYNGEE.

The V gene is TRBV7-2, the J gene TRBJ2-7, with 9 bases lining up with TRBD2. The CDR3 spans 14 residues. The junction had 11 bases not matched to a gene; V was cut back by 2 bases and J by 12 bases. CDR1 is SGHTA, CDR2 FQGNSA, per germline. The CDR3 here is CASSLIAGENIAYF. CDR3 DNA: TGTGCCAGCAGCTTAATAGCGGGAGAGAATATAGCGTACTTC.

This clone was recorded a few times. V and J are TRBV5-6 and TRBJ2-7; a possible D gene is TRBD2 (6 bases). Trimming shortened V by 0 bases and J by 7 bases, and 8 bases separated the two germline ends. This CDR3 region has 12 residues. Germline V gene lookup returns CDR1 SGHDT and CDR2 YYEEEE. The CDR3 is CASSLAGREQYV. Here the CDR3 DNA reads TGTGCCAGCAGCTTGGCAGGGAGGGAGCAGTACGTC.

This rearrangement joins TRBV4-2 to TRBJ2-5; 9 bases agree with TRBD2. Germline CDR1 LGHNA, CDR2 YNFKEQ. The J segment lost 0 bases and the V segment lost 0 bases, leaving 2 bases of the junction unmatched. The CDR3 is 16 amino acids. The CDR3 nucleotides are TGTGCCAGCAGCCAAGAGCGGGGGGGGTACCAAGAGACCCAGTACTTC. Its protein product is CASSQERGGYQETQYF.